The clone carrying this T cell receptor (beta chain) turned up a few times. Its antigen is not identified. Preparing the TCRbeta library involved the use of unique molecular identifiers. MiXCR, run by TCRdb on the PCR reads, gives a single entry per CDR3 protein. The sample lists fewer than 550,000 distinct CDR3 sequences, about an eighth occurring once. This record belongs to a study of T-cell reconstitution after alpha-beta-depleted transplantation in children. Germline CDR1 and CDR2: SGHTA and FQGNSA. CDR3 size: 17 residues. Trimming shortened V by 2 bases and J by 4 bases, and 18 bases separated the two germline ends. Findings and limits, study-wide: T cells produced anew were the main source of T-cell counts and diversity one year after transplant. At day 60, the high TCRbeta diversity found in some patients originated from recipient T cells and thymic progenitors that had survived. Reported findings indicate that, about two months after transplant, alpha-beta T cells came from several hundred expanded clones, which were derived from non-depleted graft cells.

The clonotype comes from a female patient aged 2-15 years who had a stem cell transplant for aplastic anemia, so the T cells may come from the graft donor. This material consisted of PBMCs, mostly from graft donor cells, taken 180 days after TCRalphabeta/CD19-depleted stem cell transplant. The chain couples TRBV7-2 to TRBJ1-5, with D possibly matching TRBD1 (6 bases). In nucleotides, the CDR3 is TGTGCCAGCAGCTTACGCGCGCCCCGCCAGGGGAATCAGCCCCAGCATTTT. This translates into CASSLRAPRQGNQPQHF.